Presented here are 16 T cell receptor beta chains from one specimen sequenced in a study of T cells in localized non-small cell lung cancer. Here immunoSEQ multiplex PCR was the method, and the copy in TCRdb shows in-frame clones only, minus some. The table includes 2,000 to 2,500 clones, around 35% detected once. The specimen was normal lung tissue next to the tumor, collected before any cancer treatment. All receptors derive from a male donor aged 60 or over with stage I lung adenocarcinoma.

The chain has TRBV5-1 and TRBJ2-1, with 8 bases that match TRBD1. This CDR3 comprises 14 residues. Germline CDR1 is SGHRS and CDR2 is YFSETQ. V gave up 5 bases and J gave up 6 bases; unmatched junction bases: 7. This CDR3 reads CASSRTGFPNEQFF. The CDR3 bases are TGCGCCAGCAGTCGGACAGGGTTTCCCAATGAGCAGTTCTTC.

This clone was seen a handful of times. V gene TRBV7-5 combines with J gene TRBJ1-2; whether TRBD1, the table's D call, matches the DNA was not checked. TRBV7-5 is listed as a pseudogene. CDR3 length: 14 amino acids. CDR3 amino acids: CASSLGTGMYGYTF. Written as DNA, the CDR3 is TGTGCCAGCAGCTTAGGAACAGGGATGTATGGCTACACCTTC.

This clone was found a few times. This sequence joins TRBV6-8 and TRBJ2-1; D gene unclear. Germline V gives CDR1 MNHGY, CDR2 SAAAGT. This CDR3 comprises 14 residues. The V and J ends lost 5 bases and 7 bases respectively, with 15 bases between them. Here the CDR3 DNA reads TGTGCCAGCAGTACCCTTAGTAATAGTAATGAGCAGTTCTTC. This sequence encodes CASSTLSNSNEQFF.

This clone turned up a few times. The chain combines TRBV9 with TRBJ2-2; 8 positions agree with TRBD2. This CDR3 region has 14 residues. CDR1 and CDR2 (germline): SGDLS, YYNGEE. V shed 5 bases, J shed 0 bases, and the junction held 0 bases outside the gene matches. CDR3 sequence reads: CASSSGANTGELFF. CDR3 DNA sequence: TGTGCCAGCAGTAGCGGGGCGAACACCGGGGAGCTGTTTTTT.

Only a few counts were recorded for this clone. V is TRBV6-8 and J is TRBJ2-7; the D gene is possibly TRBD1 (6 bases). Germline V lookup: CDR1 MNHGY, CDR2 SAAAGT. The CDR3 extends over 12 amino acids. V dropped 7 bases and J dropped 4 bases, with 11 bases sitting between them. The CDR3 DNA follows: TGTGCCAGCAAACTACAGGGTTACGAGCAGTACTTC. This codes for CASKLQGYEQYF.

By sample share, this clone is medium-sized. V usage is TRBV11-3 and J usage is TRBJ2-5; 8 nucleotides agree with TRBD2. CDR1 is SGHNT, CDR2 YENEEA, per germline. Trimming removed 1 base from V and 5 bases from J; junction bases left unmatched: 9. This CDR3 is 16 amino acids long. The CDR3 nucleotides read TGTGCCAGCAGCTTAGGAGGTGCGGGGGGCTACGAGACCCAGTACTTC. Amino acids: CASSLGGAGGYETQYF.

This clone was seen a handful of times. The V gene is TRBV7-5, the J gene TRBJ2-3; TRBD1 is taken as the D call from the table, unchecked against the DNA. TRBV7-5 is a listed pseudogene. The length of the CDR3 is 16 residues. The CDR3 DNA is TGTGCCAGCAGCTTCGATTCTGCTGGCTTCACAGATACGCAGTATTTT. Translation gives CASSFDSAGFTDTQYF.

This clone was found a few times. The chain uses TRBV6-8 and TRBJ2-7, with TRBD2 as a possible D gene (5 bases). The CDR3 covers 18 residues. The germline V gene encodes CDR1 MNHGY and CDR2 SAAAGT. Trimming left V 2 bases short and J 0 bases short, with 20 bases between. The CDR3 region has the DNA TGTGCCAGCAGTTACCCGAACCGTGGAGGTCCTAGCTCCTACGAGCAGTACTTC. Residues: CASSYPNRGGPSSYEQYF.

V usage is TRBV18 and J usage is TRBJ1-5; no definite D call. V dropped 3 bases and J dropped 9 bases, with 12 bases sitting between them. The CDR3 runs 13 residues. Germline V CDR1 and CDR2: KGHSH, LQKENI. CDR3 sequence: CASSPLRERPQHF. CDR3 sequence (DNA): TGTGCCAGCTCACCTCTAAGGGAGAGGCCCCAGCATTTT.

Only a few counts were recorded for this clone. This chain uses TRBV11-3 with TRBJ2-7; TRBD2 matches 7 bases. Germline-derived CDR1 and CDR2 are SGHNT and YENEEA. This CDR3 is 14 amino acids long. Germline trimming cut 5 bases from V and 2 bases from J; bases unmatched to any gene: 6. CDR3 in amino acids: CASSPGTIPYEQYF. The CDR3 DNA reads as TGTGCCAGCAGCCCCGGGACTATACCCTACGAGCAGTACTTC.

This clone appeared a few times. The V and J genes are TRBV6-8 and TRBJ1-4; D might be TRBD1 (5 bases). The germline V gene has CDR1 MNHGY and CDR2 SAAAGT. Trimming stripped 5 bases from V and 8 bases from J, with 15 bases between. The CDR3 has 14 amino acids. CDR3 region: CASSGTVNREKLFF. The CDR3, as DNA: TGTGCCAGCAGTGGGACGGTTAATAGAGAAAAACTGTTTTTT.

V is TRBV19 and J is TRBJ2-7, with D unresolved. Germline V gene sequence: CDR1 LNHDA, CDR2 SQIVND (reference sequence). V was cut by 6 bases and J by 5 bases, with 14 bases left in between. The CDR3 is 13 residues long. DNA for the CDR3: TGTGCCAGTAGCCGGGTTTCCACCCACGAGCAGTACTTC. This sequence encodes CASSRVSTHEQYF.

V gene TRBV5-1 combines with J gene TRBJ2-2; TRBD1 agrees at 8 bases. The germline CDR1 and CDR2 sequences are SGHRS and YFSETQ. Unmatched junction bases numbered 4, after V lost 2 bases and J lost 1 base. The CDR3 spans 16 residues. The CDR3 nucleotides read TGCGCCAGCAGCTTCCTTGGGACAGGGAACACCGGGGAGCTGTTTTTT. This sequence encodes CASSFLGTGNTGELFF. Full variable domain (rest looked up from reference TRBV5-1 and TRBJ2-2): KAGVTQTPRYLIKTRGQQVTLSCSPISGHRSVSWYQQTPGQGLQFLFEYFSETQRNKGNFPGRFSGRQFSNSRSEMNVSTLELGDSALYLCASSFLGTGNTGELFFGEGSRLTVL.

V gene TRBV9 combines with J gene TRBJ2-1, with D uncertain. The CDR3 contains 15 residues. Germline V gene lookup returns CDR1 SGDLS and CDR2 YYNGEE. V was trimmed by 5 bases and J by 0 bases, leaving 12 bases between them. The CDR3 coding sequence is TGTGCCAGCAGTGATGGGGTCAGCTCCTACAATGAGCAGTTCTTC. This sequence encodes CASSDGVSSYNEQFF.

Only a few counts were recorded for this clone. This rearrangement joins TRBV19 to TRBJ1-2; D possibly corresponds to TRBD1 (6 bases). Germline-derived CDR1 and CDR2 are LNHDA and SQIVND (reference sequence). Trimming shortened V by 5 bases and J by 2 bases, and 15 bases separated the two germline ends. The length of the CDR3 is 15 residues. The DNA of the CDR3 is TGTGCCAGTAGTCGACCTGGGACATCGAACTATGGCTACACCTTC. Amino acid sequence: CASSRPGTSNYGYTF.

The chain is built from TRBV19 and TRBJ1-6; D might be TRBD1 (5 bases). V gave up 5 bases and J gave up 8 bases, with 19 bases separating them. Germline assignment: CDR1 LNHDA and CDR2 SQIVND (reference sequence). The CDR3 spans 16 residues. This CDR3 is CASSVRTSEFDSPLHF. The CDR3 DNA reads TGTGCCAGTAGTGTACGGACATCGGAGTTTGATTCACCCCTCCACTTT.